This paragraph covers one T cell receptor (beta chain) sequence. This CDR3 contains 16 residues. Trimming took 1 base from V and 1 from J; bases not matched to a gene: 4. Germline V gene data show CDR1 as SGHVS and CDR2 as FQNEAQ. The primer mix had 60 Vbeta and 13 Jbeta primers. Using immunoSEQ multiplex PCR, the repertoire was profiled, and TCRdb retains in-frame clones only, with some absent. The sample lists some 190,000 clones, about 85% occurring once. This entry is derived from a study of cytomegalovirus exposure and HLA in healthy donors. Sequences were obtained from PBMCs. This sequence originates from a girl under 18 in good health and CMV-seropositive. The chain carries TRBV7-8 and TRBJ2-7, with 10 bases that match TRBD1. The CDR3 DNA is TGTGCCAGCAGCTTAGACGGGACAGGGGCATCCTACGAGCAGTACTTC. This translates into CASSLDGTGASYEQYF.